Given below is one T cell receptor (beta chain) in context. This clone's antigen is unknown. No per-base quality is available; no much larger clone lies one base away. This entry comes from a study of T cell responses to AZD1222 COVID-19 vaccine (TCRdb year 2021). Broadly, across the study: TCR sequencing was performed for 230 to 250 trial participants, of whom about 200 were given two doses of AZD1222 and about 25 were given two doses of MenACWY control vaccine. Trial participants were enrolled by age into 18-55, 56-69 and 70-plus year subgroups, with 148, 28 and 57 TCR-sequenced participants respectively. Summary of the overall study and its limitations: In the small 56-69-year group, the increase in depth fell short of significance, most likely because of low power. CD4 TCRs associated with the vaccine covered the entire spike protein, and the dominant responses were in regions 160-218 and 743-854. A significant rise in spike-specific TCR breadth and depth was observed after two AZD1222 doses relative to day 0 and relative to MenACWY recipients. Nearly half of unique spike-specific TCRs reportedly recognized epitopes outside regions mutated in the B.1.351 and B.1.1.7 variants. Most participants were white British and females outnumbered males, and the authors suggested that clonal diversity may have been underestimated. Conclusions about previously exposed vaccinees are limited because only 6 or 7 AZD1222 recipients were SARS-CoV-2 seropositive at baseline. No day 14 peak-response samples were available, so repertoires were characterized only after the peak T cell response.

Sample time point, as interpreted from the label and publication: baseline before first vaccination. The meaning of the sample's treatment or condition label: meningococcal conjugate vaccine given as trial control. Vaccinee samples were obtained from the UK trials COV001 and COV002, which included a single-blind randomized controlled phase 2/3 trial of AZD1222 (ChAdOx1 nCoV-19) in healthy adults. For TCRbeta chain sequencing, PBMC samples from trial participants were taken at day 0 and at day 28 after the second dose. Via the germline V gene, CDR1 is MNHEY and CDR2 SVGAGI. The junction carries 15 bases between V and J, which are trimmed by 6 bases and 2 bases respectively. Counted from cysteine to phenylalanine, this CDR3 has 15 amino acids. Only the CDR3 portion is preserved as DNA: 45 bases, with reading frame beginning at the first base. The CDR3 regions of human TCRbeta chains were analyzed by immunosequencing. The published analysis was carried out like this. Repertoire TCRs were matched against a reference library of SARS-CoV-2-specific TCRs generated with the MIRA antigen-specificity platform. Breadth was defined as the fraction of unique TCRs that were SARS-CoV-2-associated, and depth was defined as the fraction of total T cells that were SARS-CoV-2-associated. Using the MIRA data, each spike-specific TCR was assigned both to the spike region to which the TCR was reactive and to a CD4 or CD8 class. Log10-transformed breadth and depth values were compared by one-way ANOVA with Sidak's multiple comparisons tests. The table comes from immuneACCESS by way of TCRdb, which keeps in-frame sequences with V and J called. Part of the clones is missing from these tables; in studies checked, under half for an unresolved V gene and the rest for unknown reasons. The V and J calls and clone size come from that table; D and trimming were worked out from the DNA. The sample table lists about 110,000 clones, about 92% of them with a count of one. The biggest ten clones account for 3% to 3.5% of the sample.

This sample comprised peripheral blood, obtained on day 0 of MenACWY control vaccination. This chain joins TRBV6-5 to TRBJ2-3, with the D assignment possibly TRBD1 or TRBD2, given 5 matching bases for each. This receptor was taken from an adult in good health. CDR3 region: CASRPRGHNTDTQYF. The DNA is as follows: TGTGCCAGCAGACCCCGGGGCCACAACACAGATACGCAGTATTTT.